Shown below are 24 T cell receptor beta chains from a single sample sequenced in a study of control samples from healthy donors and cancer patients. Profiling relied on immunoSEQ multiplex PCR, and the TCRdb table lists in-frame clones only, not all of them. This table has under 70,000 clones, more than 95% appearing once. The sequenced sample consisted of blood. The receptors derive from a woman younger than 35 in good health.

In this sample, this clone turned up once. This chain links TRBV6-5 with TRBJ2-7; D is ambiguous. The CDR3 has 12 amino acids. V lost 6 bases and J lost 7, with 13 bases in between. Germline CDR1 and CDR2: MNHEY and SVGAGI. The CDR3 reads CASSRAASEQYF. CDR3 sequence (DNA): TGTGCCAGCAGCCGGGCCGCGTCGGAGCAGTACTTC.

Note on this clone: The junction departs from germline at one end; a sequencing error may be responsible. Other nucleotide sequences in the sample specify the same CDR3. V gene TRBV7-2 combines with J gene TRBJ1-2; D unclear. The CDR3 length is 11 residues. CDR1 is SGHTA and CDR2 is FQGNSA in the germline V gene. CDR3 sequence reads: CASGNLYGYTF. Here the CDR3 DNA reads TGTGCCAGCGGGAACCTTTATGGTTACACCTTC.

This rearrangement joins TRBV6-5 to TRBJ1-6, with D possibly matching TRBD1 (6 bases). The CDR3 contains 14 residues. Germline V gives CDR1 MNHEY, CDR2 SVGAGI. The germline V and J ends were trimmed by 10 bases and 6 bases, with 16 bases remaining between them. CDR3 nucleotide sequence: TGTGCCATTATGCAGGGGAGAATTAATTCACCCCTCCACTTT. Protein product: CAIMQGRINSPLHF.

The chain combines TRBV4-3 with TRBJ2-7; D gene unclear. CDR3 length: 15 amino acids. Germline lookup yields CDR1 LGHNA and CDR2 YSLEER. Trimming removed 0 bases from V and 4 bases from J, with 13 bases in between. CDR3 in amino acids: CASSQDRAPRYEQYF. The CDR3 region has the DNA TGCGCCAGCAGCCAAGATCGGGCTCCTCGTTACGAGCAGTACTTC.

The rearrangement links TRBV4-3 to TRBJ2-1; D remains unclear. In germline, CDR1 is LGHNA, CDR2 YSLEER. V was trimmed by 4 bases and J by 9 bases, leaving 16 bases between them. The CDR3 consists of 14 residues. The CDR3 DNA reads TGCGCCAGCAGCCTGGTCGTGGATCGCGGTGAGCAGTTCTTC. This sequence encodes CASSLVVDRGEQFF.

The chain links TRBV7-6 to TRBJ1-5; TRBD1 is a possible D gene (6 bases). Germline V lookup: CDR1 SGHVS, CDR2 FNYEAQ. Trimming took 5 bases from V and 3 from J, leaving 11 bases between them. This CDR3 region has 14 residues. The CDR3 spells CASSPGQYNQPQHF. The CDR3 DNA reads TGTGCCAGCAGCCCTGGACAGTACAATCAGCCCCAGCATTTT.

V gene TRBV9 combines with J gene TRBJ2-3, with D uncertain. The CDR3 has 14 residues. The V gene's germline CDR1 is SGDLS and CDR2 YYNGEE. Deletions cut 4 bases from V and 2 bases from J, with 11 bases between. CDR3 DNA: TGTGCCAGCAGCCTCCGGGCAGTCACAGATACGCAGTATTTT. It encodes CASSLRAVTDTQYF. The whole variable domain, filled in from reference TRBV9 and TRBJ2-3, reads DSGVTQTPKHLITATGQRVTLRCSPRSGDLSVYWYQQSLDQGLQFLIQYYNGEERAKGNILERFSAQQFPDLHSELNLSSLELGDSALYFCASSLRAVTDTQYFGPGTRLTVL.

The J gene is TRBJ1-1, the V gene TRBV18; D remains ambiguous. Trimming stripped 2 bases from V and 2 bases from J, with 6 bases between. Germline V gene sequence: CDR1 KGHSH, CDR2 LQKENI. The CDR3 contains 13 residues. The CDR3 is CASSPGLNTEAFF. CDR3 nucleotide sequence: TGTGCCAGCTCACCAGGACTCAACACTGAAGCTTTCTTT.

The J gene is TRBJ1-6, the V gene TRBV6-1; D is ambiguous. Trimming left V 2 bases short and J 0 bases short, with 11 bases between. Germline V gene sequence: CDR1 MNHNS, CDR2 SASEGT. The CDR3 totals 17 residues. DNA of the CDR3: TGTGCCAGCAGTGAACTGGAATTCGGCTCCTATAATTCACCCCTCCACTTT. Protein: CASSELEFGSYNSPLHF.

The rearrangement links TRBV7-8 to TRBJ2-5; 8 bases are shared with TRBD2. The CDR3 sequence is 18 residues long. Per germline, CDR1 SGHVS and CDR2 FQNEAQ. The J segment lost 3 bases and the V segment lost 1 base, leaving 13 bases of the junction unmatched. The CDR3 loop reads CASSLEPLGSGAKETQYF. The CDR3 DNA reads as TGTGCCAGCAGCTTAGAACCTCTGGGTAGCGGGGCGAAAGAGACCCAGTACTTC. The whole variable domain, filled in from reference TRBV7-8 and TRBJ2-5, reads GAGVSQSPRYKVAKRGQDVALRCDPISGHVSLFWYQQALGQGPEFLTYFQNEAQLDKSGLPSDRFFAERPEGSVSTLKIQRTQQEDSAVYLCASSLEPLGSGAKETQYFGPGTRLLVL.

This clone is a singleton in its sample. The V call is TRBV7-6, the J call TRBJ2-1; D might be TRBD2 (6 bases). This CDR3 comprises 12 residues. Germline loops: CDR1 SGHVS, CDR2 FNYEAQ. Between the trimmed V and J ends, which lost 1 base and 10 bases, there was a span of 8 bases. The DNA for the CDR3 is TGTGCCAGCAGCTTAGGCGGGACCGAGCAGTTCTTC. Translation gives CASSLGGTEQFF.

This chain links TRBV7-2 with TRBJ2-1, with D hard to call. Trimming shortened V by 0 bases and J by 15 bases, and 15 bases separated the two germline ends. CDR3 length: 13 amino acids. Germline V gene lookup returns CDR1 SGHTA and CDR2 FQGNSA. Here the CDR3 reads CASSLASLGVLFF. DNA of the CDR3: TGTGCCAGCAGCTTAGCGTCTCTAGGAGTTCTGTTCTTC.

The chain joins TRBV4-3 to TRBJ2-3; TRBD2 matches 9 bases. Trimming cost V 2 bases and J 4 bases; bases outside gene matches: 7. The CDR3 runs to 16 residues. Germline CDR1 reads LGHNA; CDR2 reads YSLEER. Here the CDR3 reads CASSQLAGGRADTQYF. CDR3 coding DNA: TGCGCCAGCAGCCAATTGGCGGGGGGGCGGGCAGATACGCAGTATTTT.

CDR3 sequence reads: CASSRQGMDYGYTF. The DNA for the CDR3 is TGCGCCAGCTCTAGACAGGGAATGGACTATGGCTACACCTTC. The chain couples TRBV10-2 to TRBJ1-2; TRBD1 aligns across 7 bases. Germline assignment: CDR1 WSHSY and CDR2 SAAADI. The CDR3 length is 14 residues. Trimming at V came to 8 bases and at J to 3 bases, leaving 9 bases not matched to a gene.

V usage is TRBV30 and J usage is TRBJ2-3; TRBD1 matches at 10 bases. The CDR3 has 15 amino acids. CDR1 and CDR2 from the germline V gene are GTSNPN and SVGIG (reference sequence). V shed 0 bases, J shed 3 bases, and the junction held 3 bases outside the gene matches. CDR3 nucleotide sequence: TGTGCCTGGAGTGTATGGGACAGGGGAACAGATACGCAGTATTTT. Translated, it gives CAWSVWDRGTDTQYF.

This chain joins TRBV6-5 and TRBJ1-1; D may be TRBD1 (6 bases). Germline assignment: CDR1 MNHEY and CDR2 SVGAGI. Deletions cut 6 bases from V and 0 bases from J, with 14 bases between. The CDR3 is 15 amino acids. The CDR3 region has the DNA TGTGCCAGCAGGGCCGGGACACCTATGAACACTGAAGCTTTCTTT. Protein sequence: CASRAGTPMNTEAFF.

This chain links TRBV5-1 with TRBJ1-2; TRBD1 might be the D (6 bases). CDR1 SGHRS and CDR2 YFSETQ come from the germline V gene. This CDR3 comprises 14 residues. V lost 7 bases to trimming and J lost 8 bases, with 21 bases between them. CDR3 sequence reads: CASAITQGTRGYTF. The CDR3 region has the DNA TGCGCCAGCGCCATAACTCAGGGGACTCGCGGCTACACCTTC. The full variable domain, its missing parts supplied by reference TRBV5-1 and TRBJ1-2, is KAGVTQTPRYLIKTRGQQVTLSCSPISGHRSVSWYQQTPGQGLQFLFEYFSETQRNKGNFPGRFSGRQFSNSRSEMNVSTLELGDSALYLCASAITQGTRGYTFGSGTRLTVV.

V is TRBV2 and J is TRBJ1-2; D is possibly TRBD1 (5 bases). Trimming cost V 10 bases and J 8 bases, with 17 bases left between them. The germline CDR1 and CDR2 sequences are SNHLY and FYNNEI. The CDR3 length is 12 residues. The CDR3 DNA reads as TGTGCCAACCGTCGGGGACCAGAAGGCTACACCTTC. Protein product: CANRRGPEGYTF.

The chain's CDR3 is CASSQTATEAFF. As DNA, the CDR3 is TGTGCCAGCAGCCAAACCGCCACTGAAGCTTTCTTT. The chain is built from TRBV3-1 (or the pseudogene TRBV3-2) and TRBJ1-1; D not resolved. CDR1 and CDR2 (germline): LGHDT, YNNKEL (reference sequence). The germline V and J ends were trimmed by 2 bases and 4 bases, with 5 bases remaining between them. The CDR3 is 12 residues long.

V usage is TRBV6-1 and J usage is TRBJ1-5; D is unclear. The CDR3 length is 15 residues. Germline values: CDR1 MNHNS, CDR2 SASEGT. The ends were cut back, 7 bases at V and 3 bases at J, with 16 bases in the middle. Here the CDR3 reads CASTPTEGVNQPQHF. CDR3 sequence (DNA): TGTGCCAGCACCCCGACGGAAGGAGTCAATCAGCCCCAGCATTTT.

In its sample, this clone was seen once. V gene TRBV6-5 combines with J gene TRBJ2-3; no clear D. CDR3 length equals 14 residues. The germline V gene has CDR1 MNHEY and CDR2 SVGAGI. Trimming stripped 6 bases from V and 2 bases from J, with 12 bases between. The CDR3 protein is CASSPSYVTDTQYF. The CDR3 bases are TGTGCCAGCAGCCCAAGTTACGTCACAGATACGCAGTATTTT.

The CDR3, as DNA: TGTGCCACCAGCAGACCTCAGACGGCTAATGAAAAACTGTTTTTT. Translation: CATSRPQTANEKLFF. The rearrangement links TRBV15 to TRBJ1-4; D is undetermined. CDR1 and CDR2 from the germline V gene are LNHNV and YYDKDF (reference sequence). The germline V and J ends were trimmed by 2 bases and 3 bases, with 10 bases remaining between them. This CDR3 is built from 15 residues.

CDR3 bases: TGTGCCAGTACTCCCGGCTCCTATAATTCACCCCTCCACTTT. Translated, it gives CASTPGSYNSPLHF. This rearrangement joins TRBV19 to TRBJ1-6; D ambiguous. Germline-derived CDR1 and CDR2 are LNHDA and SQIVND (reference sequence). This CDR3 is built from 14 residues. V shed 7 bases and J shed 0 bases, with 7 bases lying between them.

The rearrangement joins TRBV5-1 to TRBJ2-5; 7 bases fit TRBD1. V shed 4 bases and J 5 bases; nucleotides not matched to a gene: 8. CDR3 length: 14 amino acids. In germline, CDR1 is SGHRS, CDR2 YFSETQ. This chain's CDR3 is CASSAQGTKETQYF. The CDR3 nucleotides are TGCGCCAGCAGCGCACAGGGGACGAAGGAGACCCAGTACTTC.